This T cell receptor beta chain was sequenced in a study of T cell responses to AZD1222 COVID-19 vaccine. Study outcomes and limitations: Vaccine-associated CD4 TCRs ranged over spike, dominating at 160-218 and 743-854.

The data were produced by immunoSEQ multiplex PCR, yet TCRdb's version contains in-frame clones alone and is incomplete. The sample contains about 130,000 clones, about 87% of which appear only once. This clone has a handful of counts. Antigen unknown. CDR1 and CDR2 from the germline V gene are LGHDT and YNNKEL (reference sequence). The CDR3 totals 15 residues. V was trimmed by 4 bases and J by 7 bases, leaving 14 bases between them. The chain links TRBV3-1 (or the pseudogene TRBV3-2) to TRBJ1-6; possibly TRBD1 for D (6 bases). Sequencing was performed on peripheral blood, taken on day 0 of AZD1222 vaccination. This TCR derives from an adult in good health. CDR3: CASSPGEIRNSPLHF. The CDR3, as DNA: TGTGCCAGCAGCCCAGGGGAGATTAGGAATTCACCCCTCCACTTT.